This entry lists 3 T cell receptor beta chains sequenced from one sample in a study of T cell repertoires in cytomegalovirus infection. No antigen has been identified for these receptors. Using its own MiXCR run on the reads, TCRdb lists one record per CDR3 protein. The sample shows some 43,000 distinct CDR3 sequences, about 21% of them seen only once. Sequenced material: CD8+ T cells from cultured PBMCs, taken from culture after CMV antigen stimulation. These receptors all stem from a human donor in good health (CMV status not recorded). Some clones in this sample may be carry-over from other donors' samples.

This sequence joins TRBV5-6 and TRBJ1-1; the D is unclear. Germline loops: CDR1 SGHDT, CDR2 YYEEEE. There are 13 residues in the CDR3. Trimming pared 4 bases from V and 1 base from J, leaving 8 bases between. The CDR3 here is CASSEDQNTEAFF. For the CDR3, the DNA is TGTGCCAGCAGCGAGGACCAGAACACTGAAGCTTTCTTT. The full variable domain, with the rest looked up from reference TRBV5-6 and TRBJ1-1, is DAGVTQSPTHLIKTRGQQVTLRCSPKSGHDTVSWYQQALGQGPQFIFQYYEEEERQRGNFPDRFSGHQFPNYSSELNVNALLLGDSALYLCASSEDQNTEAFFGQGTRLTVV.

A few counts support this clonotype. The chain couples TRBV7-2 to TRBJ2-3, with D possibly TRBD2 on 5 matching bases. The CDR3 is 20 residues long. The V gene's germline CDR1 is SGHTA and CDR2 FQGNSA. V was cut by 0 bases and J by 4 bases, with 26 bases left in between. The CDR3 nucleotides are TGTGCCAGCAGCTTAGCGCGAGTAAATACTACCTTTTCGAGGGCAGATACGCAGTATTTT. Protein: CASSLARVNTTFSRADTQYF.

This chain connects TRBV11-2 to TRBJ2-7; D gene unclear. Germline V gene sequence: CDR1 SGHAT, CDR2 FQNNGV. The CDR3 consists of 13 residues. Trimming removed 1 base at V and 1 base at J, with 5 bases between. The CDR3 DNA is TGTGCCAGCAGCTTAGGGTGTTCCTACGAGCAGTACTTC. It translates to CASSLGCSYEQYF.